This TCR beta chain stems from a study of blood T cell repertoires in COVID-19. Profiling relied on immunoSEQ multiplex PCR, and the TCRdb table lists in-frame clones only, not all of them. The sample gives around 300,000 clones, about 83% of which show up once; approximately 10% is in the top ten. Trimming removed 3 bases from V and 4 bases from J, with 10 bases in between. CDR3 size: 13 residues. CDR1 and CDR2 (germline): LNHDA, SQIVND (reference sequence). V is TRBV19 and J is TRBJ2-7; D remains ambiguous. Sequencing was carried out using peripheral blood. This clonotype was obtained from a woman aged 45-60 years who had recovered from COVID-19. The CDR3 DNA reads as TGTGCCAGTAGTATCAGGAAAGAGTACGAGCAGTACTTC. The encoded protein is CASSIRKEYEQYF.